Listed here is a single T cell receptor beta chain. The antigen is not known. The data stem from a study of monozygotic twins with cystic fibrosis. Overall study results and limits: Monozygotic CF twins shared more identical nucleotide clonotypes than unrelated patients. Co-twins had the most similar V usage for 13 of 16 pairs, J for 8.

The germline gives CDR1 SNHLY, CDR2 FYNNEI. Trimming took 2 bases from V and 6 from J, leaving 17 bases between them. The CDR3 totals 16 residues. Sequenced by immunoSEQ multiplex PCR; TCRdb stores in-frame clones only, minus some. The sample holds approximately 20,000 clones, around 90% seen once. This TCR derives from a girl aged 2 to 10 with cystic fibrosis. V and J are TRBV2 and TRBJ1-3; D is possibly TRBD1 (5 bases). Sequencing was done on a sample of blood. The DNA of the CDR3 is TGTGCCAGCAGTGAATCGTCAGGGCTGCTGGAAAACACCATATATTTT. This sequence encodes CASSESSGLLENTIYF.